The 12 T cell receptor beta chains given below trace back to one sample, sequenced in a study of cytomegalovirus exposure and HLA in healthy donors. The PCR contained 60 Vbeta and 13 Jbeta primers. Sequencing used immunoSEQ multiplex PCR; TCRdb keeps in-frame clones, though not all of them. The table includes 65,000 to 95,000 clones, less than 85% detected once. Sequencing used PBMCs. The receptor source for this set is a human donor in good health.

J is TRBJ2-7 and V is TRBV5-6; 13 bases align to TRBD2. The CDR3 has 17 residues. V was clipped by 1 base and J by 2 bases; unmatched bases: 6. Germline V gene data show CDR1 as SGHDT and CDR2 as YYEEEE. The CDR3 reads CASSLQTLAGGPYEQYF. The CDR3 DNA sequence: TGTGCCAGCAGCTTGCAAACACTAGCGGGGGGGCCCTACGAGCAGTACTTC.

This clone showed up just once. V usage is TRBV4-1 and J usage is TRBJ2-7; the D gene is possibly TRBD1 (5 bases). CDR1 and CDR2 from the germline V gene are MGHRA and YSYEKL. Trimming pared 4 bases from V and 3 bases from J, leaving 19 bases between. The CDR3 length is 16 residues. The CDR3: CASSRSTGAKGYEQYF. The CDR3 region has the DNA TGCGCCAGCAGCCGATCTACAGGAGCCAAGGGCTACGAGCAGTACTTC.

This rearrangement joins TRBV10-1 to TRBJ1-1; 8 nucleotides agree with TRBD1. The V gene's germline CDR1 is WNHNN and CDR2 SYGVQD (reference sequence). The V and J ends lost 2 bases and 4 bases, in that order; junction bases with no gene match: 0. This CDR3 spans 13 amino acids. This chain's CDR3 is CASSEDRGTEAFF. The CDR3 nucleotides read TGCGCCAGCAGTGAGGACAGGGGCACTGAAGCTTTCTTT.

This chain connects TRBV15 to TRBJ2-1, with TRBD2 as a possible D gene (5 bases). CDR1 is LNHNV, CDR2 YYDKDF, per germline (reference sequence). CDR3 length: 14 residues. Trimming cost V 0 bases and J 7 bases, with 10 bases left between them. Here the CDR3 reads CATSRDLAQNEQFF. CDR3 DNA sequence: TGTGCCACCAGCAGAGACTTAGCGCAAAATGAGCAGTTCTTC.

The rearrangement uses TRBV5-1 and TRBJ2-1; the match to TRBD2 covers 8 bases. Germline V lookup: CDR1 SGHRS, CDR2 YFSETQ. The CDR3 spans 14 residues. The ends lost 2 bases at V and 5 bases at J; junction bases unmatched: 3. The CDR3 region is CASSFNSGDNEQFF. The CDR3 DNA is TGCGCCAGCAGCTTTAATAGCGGGGACAATGAGCAGTTCTTC.

This clone was counted only a few times. It may be a read error: a sequence one base away is much more abundant. The chain recombines TRBV5-4 with TRBJ2-1, with 9 bases identical to TRBD1. The CDR3 is 15 amino acids. V trimming: 2 bases; J trimming: 2 bases; junction bases outside the gene matches: 2. Germline values: CDR1 SGHNT, CDR2 YYREEE (reference sequence). The CDR3 coding sequence is TGTGCCAGCAGCTTCGGGGACAGGGCCTACAATGAGCAGTTCTTC. This codes for CASSFGDRAYNEQFF.

This chain uses TRBV6-5 with TRBJ2-7, with a tentative D call TRBD2 (5 bases). Trimming pared 0 bases from V and 6 bases from J, leaving 12 bases between. Germline V gene data show CDR1 as MNHEY and CDR2 as SVGAGI. The CDR3 spans 14 residues. CDR3 residues: CASSYSRGLVEQYF. CDR3 DNA: TGTGCCAGCAGTTACTCTAGAGGGTTGGTCGAGCAGTACTTC.

On this clone: The sample has other DNA sequences that encode this CDR3 too. The V gene is TRBV19, the J gene TRBJ1-5, with a tentative D call TRBD1 (6 bases). Deletions cut 3 bases from V and 4 bases from J, with 13 bases between. The germline CDR1 and CDR2 sequences are LNHDA and SQIVND (reference sequence). The CDR3 runs 15 residues. The CDR3 DNA is TGTGCCAGTAGTATCGGGCTCAGGGGTAATCAGCCCCAGCATTTT. It specifies CASSIGLRGNQPQHF.

This rearrangement joins TRBV19 to TRBJ1-3; D remains unclear. The CDR3 has 15 residues. Trimming stripped 5 bases from V and 0 bases from J, with 11 bases between. Germline values: CDR1 LNHDA, CDR2 SQIVND (reference sequence). The DNA of the CDR3 is TGTGCCAGTAGTTTCCCGGGTCTCTCTGGAAACACCATATATTTT. It codes for CASSFPGLSGNTIYF. Based on the CDR3 plus reference TRBV19 and TRBJ1-3, the full variable domain is DGGITQSPKYLFRKEGQNVTLSCEQNLNHDAMYWYRQDPGQGLRLIYYSQIVNDFQKGDIAEGYSVSREKKESFPLTVTSAQKNPTAFYLCASSFPGLSGNTIYFGEGSWLTVV.

This clone was detected only a few times. CDR3 amino acids: CASSQQFPGNEQFF. CDR3 in DNA: TGTGCCAGCAGCCAACAATTCCCAGGCAATGAGCAGTTCTTC. The rearrangement joins TRBV5-5 to TRBJ2-1; D gene unclear. CDR1 and CDR2 from the germline V gene are SGHKS and YYEKEE (reference sequence). The V end was cut by 4 bases, the J end by 6 bases, with 14 bases between. CDR3 length: 14 residues. Looking up the rest from reference TRBV5-5 and TRBJ2-1 gives the full variable domain: DAGVTQSPTHLIKTRGQQVTLRCSPISGHKSVSWYQQVLGQGPQFIFQYYEKEERGRGNFPDRFSARQFPNYSSELNVNALLLGDSALYLCASSQQFPGNEQFFGPGTRLTVL.

V usage is TRBV10-1 and J usage is TRBJ2-1; D remains ambiguous. The CDR3 is 15 residues long. The V and J ends lost 2 bases and 0 bases respectively, with 8 bases between them. CDR1 WNHNN and CDR2 SYGVQD come from the germline V gene (reference sequence). The CDR3 coding sequence is TGCGCCAGCAGTGAGGTAGCTAGCTCCTACAATGAGCAGTTCTTC. Translating gives CASSEVASSYNEQFF.

The V call is TRBV5-1, the J call TRBJ2-7, with 10 nucleotides matching TRBD1. The length of the CDR3 is 17 residues. V shed 0 bases and J 4 bases; nucleotides not matched to a gene: 10. Per germline, CDR1 SGHRS and CDR2 YFSETQ. The CDR3 region has the DNA TGCGCCAGCAGCTTGGCTCTTTCCGGGACAGGGGTTTACGAGCAGTACTTC. Translation gives CASSLALSGTGVYEQYF.